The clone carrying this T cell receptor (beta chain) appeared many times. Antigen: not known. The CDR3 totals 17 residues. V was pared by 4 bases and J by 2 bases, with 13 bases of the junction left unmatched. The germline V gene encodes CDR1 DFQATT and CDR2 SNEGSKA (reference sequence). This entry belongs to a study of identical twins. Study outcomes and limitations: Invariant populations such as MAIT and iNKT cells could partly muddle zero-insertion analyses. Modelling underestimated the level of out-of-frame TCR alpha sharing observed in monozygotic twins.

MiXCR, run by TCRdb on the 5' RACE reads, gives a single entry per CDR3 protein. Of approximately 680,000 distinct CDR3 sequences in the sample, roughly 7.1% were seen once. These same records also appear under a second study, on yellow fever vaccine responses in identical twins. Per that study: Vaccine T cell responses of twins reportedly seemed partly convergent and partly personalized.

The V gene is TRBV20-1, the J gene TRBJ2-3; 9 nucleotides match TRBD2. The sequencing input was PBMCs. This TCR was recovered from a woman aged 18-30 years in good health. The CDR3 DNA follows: TGCAGTGCTATAAGCACCCTGAGCGGGGGGTTCACAGATACGCAGTATTTT. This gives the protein CSAISTLSGGFTDTQYF.